Shown below are 21 T cell receptor beta chains from a single sample sequenced in a study of identifying expanded T cells in peripheral blood. Data came from immunoSEQ multiplex PCR; TCRdb stores just in-frame clones and leaves some out. Here the sample spans 75,000 to 95,000 clones, around 89% being singletons. Material for sequencing was blood. These receptors were taken from a person between 18 and 75 years old in good health.

V usage is TRBV7-6 and J usage is TRBJ2-7; TRBD2 agrees at 7 bases. After removal of 2 bases from V and 2 bases from J, the junction contained 6 bases not matched to a gene. The V gene's germline CDR1 is SGHVS and CDR2 FNYEAQ. The CDR3 totals 15 residues. The CDR3: CASSLSSGLTYEQYF. The CDR3 DNA sequence: TGTGCCAGCAGCTTAAGTAGCGGGTTAACCTACGAGCAGTACTTC.

The chain joins TRBV7-6 to TRBJ2-5; 8 bases are a match to TRBD2. The trim removed 4 bases at V and 5 bases at J, leaving 9 bases unmatched. Germline lookup yields CDR1 SGHVS and CDR2 FNYEAQ. This CDR3 region has 15 residues. CDR3 in amino acids: CASSSAGGRLETQYF. The CDR3 nucleotides read TGTGCCAGCAGCTCGGCGGGGGGTCGGTTGGAGACCCAGTACTTC. The full variable domain, its missing parts supplied by reference TRBV7-6 and TRBJ2-5, is GAGVSQSPRYKVTKRGQDVALRCDPISGHVSLYWYRQALGQGPEFLTYFNYEAQQDKSGLPNDRFSAERPEGSISTLTIQRTEQRDSAMYRCASSSAGGRLETQYFGPGTRLLVL.

To note about this clone: At one boundary the junction diverges from the germline segment, which might be a read error. This chain connects TRBV6-1 to TRBJ1-1; D is possibly TRBD1 (5 bases). Germline V gene data show CDR1 as MNHNS and CDR2 as SASEGT. This CDR3 contains 17 residues. CDR3 amino acids: CAISESLGAGWDTEAFF. CDR3 DNA sequence: TGTGCCATCAGTGAGTCTTTAGGGGCAGGATGGGACACTGAAGCTTTCTTT.

The chain is built from TRBV7-6 and TRBJ2-1, with a weak D call TRBD1 (5 bases). The CDR3 loop spans 16 amino acids. CDR1 SGHVS and CDR2 FNYEAQ come from the germline V gene. Deletions cut 5 bases from V and 10 bases from J, with 24 bases between. CDR3 protein: CASSTDPTRLRGEQFF. CDR3 sequence (DNA): TGTGCCAGCAGCACAGACCCGACACGGCTTAGGGGAGAGCAGTTCTTC.

The chain carries TRBV30 and TRBJ2-7; TRBD1 agrees at 9 bases. Per the germline V gene, CDR1 is GTSNPN and CDR2 is SVGIG (reference sequence). J gave up 2 bases and V 4 bases, and 9 bases lay outside the gene matches. This CDR3 is built from 15 residues. The CDR3 DNA reads as TGTGCCTGGACCATGCTGGACAGGGGCACCTACGAGCAGTACTTC. Its protein is CAWTMLDRGTYEQYF. The entire variable domain, with the rest obtained from reference TRBV30 and TRBJ2-7, is as follows: SQTIHQWPATLVQPVGSPLSLECTVEGTSNPNLYWYRQAAGRGLQLLFYSVGIGQISSEVPQNLSASRPQDRQFILSSKKLLLSDSGFYLCAWTMLDRGTYEQYFGPGTRLTVT.

This chain uses TRBV7-2 with TRBJ2-7; 10 bases are a match to TRBD1. Germline assignment: CDR1 SGHTA and CDR2 FQGNSA. The CDR3 length is 14 residues. After removal of 3 bases from V and 3 bases from J, the junction contained 2 bases not matched to a gene. The DNA for the CDR3 is TGTGCCAGCAGCTTCGGGACAGGGGACTACGAGCAGTACTTC. Amino acid sequence: CASSFGTGDYEQYF.

The V call is TRBV11-2, the J call TRBJ2-5; a weak D match, TRBD1 (5 bases). V was trimmed by 0 bases and J by 5 bases, leaving 10 bases between them. The CDR3 has 14 residues. Germline V CDR1 and CDR2: SGHAT, FQNNGV. CDR3: CASSLDPGMETQYF. CDR3 bases: TGTGCCAGCAGCTTAGATCCAGGGATGGAGACCCAGTACTTC.

This sequence joins TRBV29-1 and TRBJ1-1, with 7 bases fitting TRBD1. Germline V lookup: CDR1 SQVTM, CDR2 ANQGSEA. The J segment lost 1 base and the V segment lost 4 bases, leaving 3 bases of the junction unmatched. CDR3 length: 13 amino acids. The CDR3 is CSVVRTGNTEAFF. DNA of the CDR3: TGCAGCGTTGTTCGGACAGGGAACACTGAAGCTTTCTTT.

This chain joins TRBV6-4 and TRBJ2-7, with 7 bases aligning to TRBD1. This CDR3 contains 16 residues. Trimming at V came to 5 bases and at J to 5 bases, leaving 15 bases not matched to a gene. The germline gives CDR1 MRHNA, CDR2 SNTAGT. In DNA, the CDR3 is TGTGCCAGCAGTTCACTACAGGGGTGTCAGAACCACGAGCAGTACTTC. It is translated as CASSSLQGCQNHEQYF.

The count of this clone is one. The chain carries TRBV28 and TRBJ2-7; D is unresolved. CDR1 and CDR2 (germline): MDHEN, SYDVKM. This CDR3 has 12 residues. V was shortened by 2 bases and J by 3 bases, with 5 bases between the two germline ends. CDR3 nucleotide sequence: TGTGCCAGCAGTTTACCAGGCTACGAGCAGTACTTC. Translating it yields CASSLPGYEQYF.

The chain recombines TRBV6-1 with TRBJ2-5; TRBD2 matches at 10 bases. CDR1 and CDR2 (germline): MNHNS, SASEGT. V was pared by 4 bases and J by 5 bases, with 10 bases of the junction left unmatched. The CDR3 extends over 16 amino acids. The CDR3 DNA is TGTGCCAGCAGTGTGGGTCTAGCGGGAGATAGGGAGACCCAGTACTTC. Protein product: CASSVGLAGDRETQYF.

The chain recombines TRBV7-2 with TRBJ2-7; D assignment may be TRBD1 or TRBD2 (7 bases each). V was trimmed by 3 bases and J by 5 bases, leaving 20 bases between them. The CDR3 consists of 16 residues. In germline, CDR1 is SGHTA, CDR2 FQGNSA. CDR3 DNA sequence: TGTGCCAGCAGCTTTGGGTACGGCAGGGGGGGAAACGAGCAGTACTTC. As protein: CASSFGYGRGGNEQYF.

This rearrangement joins TRBV25-1 to TRBJ2-1; 8 bases map to TRBD2. The ends lost 6 bases at V and 8 bases at J; junction bases unmatched: 6. CDR1 and CDR2 from the germline V gene are MGHDK and SYGVNS. The CDR3 has 13 amino acids. As DNA, the CDR3 is TGTGCCAGCAGCGGGGGGGTTCTAGATGAGCAGTTCTTC. This gives the protein CASSGGVLDEQFF.

CDR3 in DNA: TGTGCCAGTAGTACTCAACCAGGACTTTACGAGCAGTACTTC. This sequence encodes CASSTQPGLYEQYF. The J gene is TRBJ2-7, the V gene TRBV19; D possibly corresponds to TRBD2 (5 bases). The CDR3 totals 14 residues. V lost 4 bases and J lost 4, with 14 bases in between. Germline CDR1 and CDR2: LNHDA and SQIVND (reference sequence).

V and J are TRBV4-2 and TRBJ2-3, with D possibly being TRBD1 (5 bases). The V end lost 5 bases, the J end lost 1 base, and 10 bases lay between the germline ends. From germline, CDR1 is LGHNA and CDR2 YNFKEQ. This CDR3 has 14 amino acids. The CDR3 here is CASSTREGTDTQYF. In nucleotides, the CDR3 is TGTGCCAGCAGCACCAGGGAAGGCACAGATACGCAGTATTTT.

The chain couples TRBV4-2 to TRBJ1-2, with 9 bases aligning to TRBD1. V lost 1 base to trimming and J lost 7 bases; unmatched junction nucleotides: 4. Germline V gene sequence: CDR1 LGHNA, CDR2 YNFKEQ. The CDR3 length is 14 residues. DNA of the CDR3: TGTGCCAGCAGCCAAGGGGACAGGGACGGTGGCTACACCTTC. Protein sequence: CASSQGDRDGGYTF.

This rearrangement joins TRBV9 to TRBJ1-1; D unclear. V shed 0 bases and J shed 4 bases, with 10 bases lying between them. This CDR3 comprises 14 residues. Germline CDR1 and CDR2: SGDLS and YYNGEE. The CDR3, as DNA: TGTGCCAGCAGCGTAGCGGGCACTAGCACTGAAGCTTTCTTT. Protein sequence: CASSVAGTSTEAFF.

The chain carries TRBV27 and TRBJ2-2, with D possibly TRBD2 on 5 matching bases. Between the trimmed V and J ends, which lost 6 bases and 1 base, there was a span of 27 bases. This CDR3 is built from 20 residues. CDR1 and CDR2 from the germline V gene are MNHEY and SMNVEV (reference sequence). The chain's CDR3 is CASSPTFEGSTFLNTGELFF. DNA of the CDR3: TGTGCCAGCAGCCCTACTTTTGAGGGCAGTACCTTCCTGAACACCGGGGAGCTGTTTTTT.

This chain links TRBV9 with TRBJ2-5; 8 positions match TRBD1. The CDR3 runs 15 residues. Germline CDR1 reads SGDLS; CDR2 reads YYNGEE. With 4 bases clipped from V and 4 bases from J, the junction kept 9 bases outside the gene matches. The CDR3 here is CASSPTDRGPETQYF. DNA of the CDR3: TGTGCCAGCAGCCCCACCGACAGGGGCCCAGAGACCCAGTACTTC.

The V call is TRBV5-1, the J call TRBJ2-1; D gene ambiguous. The germline V gene has CDR1 SGHRS and CDR2 YFSETQ. Between the trimmed V and J ends, which lost 1 base and 8 bases, there was a span of 4 bases. The CDR3 length is 11 residues. The CDR3 DNA reads as TGCGCCAGCAGCTTGTTGGATGAGCAGTTCTTC. Its protein product is CASSLLDEQFF.

The chain is built from TRBV5-6 and TRBJ1-1; 12 bases agree with TRBD1. Germline CDR1 SGHDT, CDR2 YYEEEE. V lost 2 bases to trimming and J lost 11 bases; unmatched junction nucleotides: 7. The length of the CDR3 is 14 residues. The CDR3 spells CASSLGTGGFRAFF. For the CDR3, the DNA is TGTGCCAGCAGCTTAGGGACAGGGGGCTTTCGGGCTTTCTTT.